This is a list of T cell receptor beta chains from one sample in a study of blood T cell repertoires in COVID-19. The method was immunoSEQ multiplex PCR; TCRdb's version includes in-frame clones alone and lacks a portion of them. The data hold roughly 250,000 clones, with about 85% observed a single time. Sample: peripheral blood. The source is an older woman with active or convalescent COVID-19. The CDR3 runs from the conserved cysteine through the conserved F or W. The D gene is left open where the match is weak. Not every row has a clone size; where given, it reads once, few, many or a size class.

- - TRBJ2-7 TRBV7-9 TGTGCCAGCAGCTTAGCTAGAGTACAGTTCGACGAGCAGTACTTC CASSLARVQFDEQYF
- - TRBJ2-5 TRBV6-9 TGTGCCAGCAGACCACCGGACAGAAGGCCCCAAGAGACCCAGTACTTC CASRPPDRRPQETQYF
- - TRBJ2-6 TRBV6-5 TGTGCCAGCAGTTCCGAGGGACTCTCTGGGGCCAACGTCCTGACTTTC CASSSEGLSGANVLTF
TRBD1 - TRBJ1-1 TRBV7-9 TGTGCCAGCAGCCGCGGGACAGGGCAGAGGAACACTGAAGCTTTCTTT CASSRGTGQRNTEAFF
- - TRBJ1-1 TRBV19 TGTGCCAGTAGTGTTGACAGGTGGATGAACACTGAAGCTTTCTTT CASSVDRWMNTEAFF
- few TRBJ2-3 TRBV2 TGTGCCAGCAGTGAGGGCTTTAGCACAGATACGCAGTATTTT CASSEGFSTDTQYF
TRBD2 - TRBJ2-1 TRBV7-2 TGTGCCAGCAGCTTACCGCGTAGCGGGGGGGACGATGAGCAGTTCTTC CASSLPRSGGDDEQFF
TRBD1 - TRBJ2-3 TRBV14 TGTGCCAGCAGCCCCCCCCGGGGACAGGGTCCTAGCACAGATACGCAGTATTTT CASSPPRGQGPSTDTQYF
- - TRBJ1-4 TRBV28 TGTGCCACCCGGTGGGGGCGAAATGAAAAACTGTTTTTT CATRWGRNEKLFF
- few TRBJ1-2 TRBV5-6 TGTGCCAGCATCTTAAGAGGCTACTATGGCTACACCTTC CASILRGYYGYTF
TRBD1 - TRBJ1-1 TRBV2 TGTGCCAGCAGGGCTAGACAGGGGGCGAACACTGAAGCTTTCTTT CASRARQGANTEAFF
- - TRBJ1-3 TRBV19 TGTGCCAGTAGTTTACGGACAATCTCTGGAAACACCATATATTTT CASSLRTISGNTIYF
- once TRBJ1-1 TRBV30 TGTGCCTGGATTCGGGATAGGACTGAAGCTTTCTTT CAWIRDRTEAFF
- - TRBJ1-1 TRBV5-1 TGCGCCAGCAGAAATACAGGGAATACTGAAGCTTTCTTT CASRNTGNTEAFF
- - TRBJ2-7 TRBV24-1 TGTGCCACCAGTGATTTTAAGGACAGCTCCTACGAGCAGTACTTC CATSDFKDSSYEQYF
TRBD1 - TRBJ1-3 TRBV5-1 TGCGCCAGCAGCTCTACAGGGGCCCCAGGCGGAAACACCATATATTTT CASSSTGAPGGNTIYF
TRBD1 - TRBJ2-1 TRBV5-4 TGTGCCAGCAGCCGCCGGGACAGGGGATACAATGAGCAGTTCTTC CASSRRDRGYNEQFF
TRBD1 - TRBJ2-7 TRBV7-2 TGTGCCAGCAGCTTACCGGGGACAGACTACGAGCAGTACTTC CASSLPGTDYEQYF
TRBD1 - TRBJ1-5 TRBV7-8 TGTGCCAGCAGCCCCCGGACAGGTGGGAGTCAGCCCCAGCATTTT CASSPRTGGSQPQHF
- - TRBJ2-7 TRBV5-1 TGCGCCAGCTCGGGCTGGGAGTACGAGCAGTACTTC CASSGWEYEQYF
TRBD1 - TRBJ2-1 TRBV7-9 TGTGCCAGCAGTCTCTCGACAGGGGAGAATGAGCAGTTCTTC CASSLSTGENEQFF
TRBD2 - TRBJ2-2 TRBV5-4 TGTGCCAGCACCCAAGCGGGAGGAGGCGGGGAGCTGTTTTTT CASTQAGGGGELFF
TRBD2 - TRBJ2-1 TRBV5-4 TGTGCCAGCAGCTTGACTCGCCCGAGCGGGGGGACTTACAATGAGCAGTTCTTC CASSLTRPSGGTYNEQFF
TRBD2 - TRBJ2-7 TRBV30 TGTGCCTGGAGTGCCGGACTAGCGGGTTCCTACGAGCAGTACTTC CAWSAGLAGSYEQYF
TRBD1 - TRBJ1-1 TRBV7-8 TGTGCGACCCGCAGGGGGCCCGGCACTGAAGCTTTCTTT CATRRGPGTEAFF
- once TRBJ1-2 TRBV7-9 TGTGCCAGCAGCTTGGACAGTGCGGCTGGCTACACCTTC CASSLDSAAGYTF
TRBD1 few TRBJ1-1 TRBV27 TGTGCCAGCAATTGGGGACAGGGGAACACTGAAGCTTTCTTT CASNWGQGNTEAFF
- - TRBJ2-5 TRBV3-1/TRBV3-2 TGTGCCAGCAGCCAAGATTGGGGGGATAGAGAGACCCAGTACTTC CASSQDWGDRETQYF
- - TRBJ2-7 TRBV5-8 TGTGCCAGCAGCGGGGGGATCTGGGGCAAGATTACCTACGAGCAGTACTTC CASSGGIWGKITYEQYF
- - TRBJ1-5 TRBV18 TGTGCCAGCTCACCTATCTCCGGGCAGCCCCAGCATTTT CASSPISGQPQHF
- - TRBJ2-2 TRBV9 TGTGCCAGCAGCGTAGTCGGTTCTGGACAGTCTAACACCGGGGAGCTGTTTTTT CASSVVGSGQSNTGELFF
- - TRBJ1-5 TRBV19 TGTGCCAGTAGTATAGGAGGGAGCAATCAGCCCCAGCATTTT CASSIGGSNQPQHF
- once TRBJ2-4 TRBV19 TGTGCCAGTAGTACCGCAGGGGCCAAAAACATTCAGTACTTC CASSTAGAKNIQYF
- - TRBJ2-3 TRBV11-2 TGTGCCAGCAGCGTAGGTCGTTGGGGCGAGGGCACAGATACGCAGTATTTT CASSVGRWGEGTDTQYF
- - TRBJ1-1 TRBV6-5 TGTGCCAGCAGCTATTCGAGGTTGCGGGACACTGAAGCTTTCTTT CASSYSRLRDTEAFF
TRBD1 - TRBJ1-1 TRBV4-2 TGTGCCAGCAGCCAAGATCGTTTAGGGACAGCGGTCCCTGAAGCTTTCTTT CASSQDRLGTAVPEAFF
TRBD1 few TRBJ2-3 TRBV5-1 TGCGCCAGCAGCTTGGGGGCCGGGACAGGGTCCTCAGATACGCAGTATTTT CASSLGAGTGSSDTQYF
- - TRBJ1-3 TRBV30 TGTGCCTGGACCCCCGGGTCCAGCTCTGGAAACACCATATATTTT CAWTPGSSSGNTIYF
TRBD1 once TRBJ1-5 TRBV2 TGTGCCAGCAGGCGGACAGGGGAAGGTCAGCCCCAGCATTTT CASRRTGEGQPQHF
- - TRBJ2-7 TRBV3-1/TRBV3-2 TGTGCCAGCAGCCGGGACTCTCTTGACGAGCAGTACTTC CASSRDSLDEQYF
- many TRBJ2-1 TRBV7-9 TGTGCCAGCAGCCCCCAGGGGAATTATGGAAATGAGCAGTTCTTC CASSPQGNYGNEQFF
- - TRBJ1-1 TRBV12-3/TRBV12-4 TGTGCCAGCAGGAGACAGCTCAACACTGAAGCTTTCTTT CASRRQLNTEAFF
TRBD1 few TRBJ1-1 TRBV5-1 TGCGCCAGTACGCGACAGGGTACGGGGATGAACACTGAAGCTTTCTTT CASTRQGTGMNTEAFF
TRBD2 - TRBJ2-3 TRBV6-1 TGTGCCAGCAGTGAAGCCACTAGCGGGGTTACGCAGTATTTT CASSEATSGVTQYF
- - TRBJ2-1 TRBV6-5 TGTGCCGCCAGGGTCTCCTTCTACAATGAGCAGTTCTTC CAARVSFYNEQFF
- - TRBJ1-4 TRBV2 TGTGCCAGCAGTGAAGCTGGCGGCGACGTCGACGAAAAACTGTTTTTT CASSEAGGDVDEKLFF
- - TRBJ2-1 TRBV6-6 TGTGCCAGCAGTTTTATATCGGGTAATGAGCAGTTCTTC CASSFISGNEQFF
- - TRBJ2-3 TRBV7-9 TGTGCCAGCAGCTTAGAACTCGGGAGACTCTCAGATACGCAGTATTTT CASSLELGRLSDTQYF